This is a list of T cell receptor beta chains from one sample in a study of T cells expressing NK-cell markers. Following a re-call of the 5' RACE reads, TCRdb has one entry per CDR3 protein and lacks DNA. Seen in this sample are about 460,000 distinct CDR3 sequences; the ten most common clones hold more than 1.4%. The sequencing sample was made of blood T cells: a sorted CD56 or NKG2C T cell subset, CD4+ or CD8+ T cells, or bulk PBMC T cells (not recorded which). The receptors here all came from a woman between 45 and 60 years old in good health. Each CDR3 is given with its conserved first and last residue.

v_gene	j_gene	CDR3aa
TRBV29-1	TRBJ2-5	CSVEFRGGRAEETQYF
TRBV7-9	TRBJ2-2	CASSLISKANTGELFF
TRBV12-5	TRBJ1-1	CASGWGDGEAFF
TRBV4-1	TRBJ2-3	CASSQGGTSSFPDTQYF
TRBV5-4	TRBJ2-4	CASSLPGQPGNIQYF
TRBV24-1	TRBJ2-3	CATSDPTGGTDTQYF
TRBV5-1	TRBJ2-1	CASSLWAGLQPNEQFF
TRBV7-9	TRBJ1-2	CASSLSSLYGYTF
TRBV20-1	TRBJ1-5	CSAAESSNQPQHF
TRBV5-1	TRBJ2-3	CASSQQDGTDTQYF
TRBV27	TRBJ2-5	CASRPGQGPQETQYF
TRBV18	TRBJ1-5	CASSPSRNQPQHF
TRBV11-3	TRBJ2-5	CASNRDRGPETQYF
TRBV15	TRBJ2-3	CATSREQGGTDTQYF
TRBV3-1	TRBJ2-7	CASSQGTRYEQYF
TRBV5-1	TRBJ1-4	CASSLERQPNEKLFF
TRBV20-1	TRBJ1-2	CSARGPGQGLNYGYTF
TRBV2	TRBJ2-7	CASSRVDEQYF
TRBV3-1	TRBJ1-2	CASSQGQGVGYTF
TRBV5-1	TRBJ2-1	CASSPTRRDYNEQFF
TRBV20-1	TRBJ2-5	CSAGIRTSVKETQYF
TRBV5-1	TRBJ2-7	CASSLSASLYEQYF
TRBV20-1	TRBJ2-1	CSARAGLAGVSEQFF
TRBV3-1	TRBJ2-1	CASSSQGPQAYNEQFF
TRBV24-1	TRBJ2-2	CATRGGSFTGELFF
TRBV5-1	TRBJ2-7	CASSSGTGYEQYF
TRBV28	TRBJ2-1	CASSLPVGGRPYNEQFF
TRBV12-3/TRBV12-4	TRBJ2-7	CASSLEVGEQYF
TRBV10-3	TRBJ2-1	CAISSFGSYNEQFF
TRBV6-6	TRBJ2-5	CASSPGGAGEIQYF
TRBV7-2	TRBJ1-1	CASSLAPTGLNTEAFF
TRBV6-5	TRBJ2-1	CASKTDRGPHNEQFF
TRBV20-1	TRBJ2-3	CSARLILGLSDTQYF
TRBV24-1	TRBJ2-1	CATSDRTGPYNEQFF
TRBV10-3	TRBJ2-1	CAISESIFRGEQFF
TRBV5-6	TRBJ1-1	CASSLTGPANEAFF
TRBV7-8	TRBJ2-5	CASSLEPGRVGETQYF
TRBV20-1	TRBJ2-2	CSARRASVAGELFF
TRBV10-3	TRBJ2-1	CAISESGLAYNEQFF
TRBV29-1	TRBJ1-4	CSGRDNDRLFF
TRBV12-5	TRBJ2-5	CASGLGQARKTQYF